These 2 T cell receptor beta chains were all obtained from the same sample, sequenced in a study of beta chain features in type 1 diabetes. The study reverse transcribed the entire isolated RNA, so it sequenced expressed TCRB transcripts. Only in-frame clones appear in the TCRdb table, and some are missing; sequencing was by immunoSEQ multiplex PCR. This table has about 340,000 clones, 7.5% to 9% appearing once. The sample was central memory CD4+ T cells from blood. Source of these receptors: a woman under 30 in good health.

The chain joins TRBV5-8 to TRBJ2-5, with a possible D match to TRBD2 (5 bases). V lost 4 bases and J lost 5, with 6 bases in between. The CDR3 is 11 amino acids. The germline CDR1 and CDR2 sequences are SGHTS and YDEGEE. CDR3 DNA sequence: TGTGCCAGCAGCAGGAGGGAGACCCAGTACTTC. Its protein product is CASSRRETQYF.

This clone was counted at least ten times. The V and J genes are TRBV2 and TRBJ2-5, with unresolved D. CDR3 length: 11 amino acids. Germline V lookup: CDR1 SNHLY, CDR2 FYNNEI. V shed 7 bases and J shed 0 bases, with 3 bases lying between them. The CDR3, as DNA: TGTGCCAGCACTTACCAAGAGACCCAGTACTTC. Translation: CASTYQETQYF.